The entry below gives a single T cell receptor beta chain sequence along with its context. This entry comes from a study of blood T cell repertoires in COVID-19. Study-wide context: From T cells, B-cell-depleted T cells, or PBMCs came the material, which was cDNA or gDNA.

Original analysis: Reference gene primer amplification in the assay estimated nucleated cell counts. Method: immunoSEQ multiplex PCR; TCRdb's copy keeps in-frame clones and lacks some. V, J and clone size are taken as reported in that table, and D and trimming were inferred from the DNA itself. This sample has roughly 500,000 clones, with nearly 90% found just once. CDR3 length equals 16 residues. The V end lost 1 base, the J end lost 9 bases, and 19 bases lay between the germline ends. Per the germline V gene, CDR1 is SEHNR and CDR2 is FQNEAQ (reference sequence). Enrolled during active infection, Seattle patients were then followed longitudinally.

This chain connects TRBV7-9 to TRBJ1-5; the D is unclear. This clonotype was obtained from a man in his late teens or twenties with COVID-19, enrolled during active disease. Sequencing was performed on peripheral blood. This CDR3 is CASSLGPLLSISPQHF. The CDR3, as DNA: TGTGCCAGCAGCTTAGGGCCCCTCCTTTCAATTTCGCCCCAGCATTTT.